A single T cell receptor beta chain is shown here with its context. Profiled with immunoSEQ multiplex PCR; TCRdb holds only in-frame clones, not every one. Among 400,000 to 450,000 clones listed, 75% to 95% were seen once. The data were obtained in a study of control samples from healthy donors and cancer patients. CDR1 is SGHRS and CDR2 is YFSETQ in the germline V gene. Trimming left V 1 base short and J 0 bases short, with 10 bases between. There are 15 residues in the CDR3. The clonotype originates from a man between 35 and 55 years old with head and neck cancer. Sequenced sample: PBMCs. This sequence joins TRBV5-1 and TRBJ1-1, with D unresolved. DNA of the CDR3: TGCGCCAGCAGCTTGAGTACATTCTTGAACACTGAAGCTTTCTTT. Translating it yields CASSLSTFLNTEAFF. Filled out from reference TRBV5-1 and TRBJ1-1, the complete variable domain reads KAGVTQTPRYLIKTRGQQVTLSCSPISGHRSVSWYQQTPGQGLQFLFEYFSETQRNKGNFPGRFSGRQFSNSRSEMNVSTLELGDSALYLCASSLSTFLNTEAFFGQGTRLTVV.